Shown below are 6 T cell receptor beta chains from a single sample sequenced in a study of blood T cells in healthy people across ages. For the second PCR, which ran for about 6 to 11 cycles, a sample-barcoded 5' primer and a J-beta primer mix were used. In TCRdb, the 5' RACE reads were re-called with MiXCR into one record per CDR3 protein. This sample has fewer than 800,000 distinct CDR3 sequences, with under 25% found just once. Sample: blood. Receptor source: a man in his sixties or seventies in good health.

This clonotype was observed at least ten times. J is TRBJ2-2 and V is TRBV5-1; tentatively, D is TRBD2 (6 bases). The ends were cut back, 5 bases at V and 8 bases at J, with 16 bases in the middle. Germline assignment: CDR1 SGHRS and CDR2 YFSETQ. The CDR3 length is 14 residues. The CDR3: CASSGREVPGELFF. The CDR3 coding sequence is TGCGCCAGCAGTGGAAGGGAGGTCCCGGGGGAGCTGTTTTTT.

This rearrangement joins TRBV28 to TRBJ2-3, with 7 bases that match TRBD1. Trimming removed 2 bases from V and 1 base from J; junction bases left unmatched: 3. The germline CDR1 and CDR2 sequences are MDHEN and SYDVKM. This CDR3 is 15 amino acids long. The CDR3: CASSLVGTGTDTQYF. CDR3 bases: TGTGCCAGCAGTTTAGTCGGGACAGGCACAGATACGCAGTATTTT.

This clonotype has more than one count but fewer than ten. The chain is built from TRBV3-1 and TRBJ2-5; 12 positions match TRBD2. The end of the DNA fits TRBJ2-7 better, so the J call may be wrong. CDR3 length: 17 amino acids. The germline V gene encodes CDR1 LGHDT and CDR2 YNNKEL (reference sequence). CDR3 bases: TGTGCCAGCAGCCAAGGCCTGACTAGCGGGAGTATCGACGAGCAGTACTTC. Its protein product is CASSQGLTSGSIDEQYF.

This clonotype appeared a few times. The V gene is TRBV20-1, the J gene TRBJ1-3; weak D call: TRBD1 (5 bases). The V gene's germline CDR1 is DFQATT and CDR2 SNEGSKA (reference sequence). With 1 base removed from V and 3 bases from J, the gap between germline ends came to 13 bases. CDR3 length: 15 residues. This CDR3 is CSARGGSQDGNTIYF. The CDR3 DNA sequence: TGCAGTGCTAGAGGGGGGAGCCAGGATGGAAACACCATATATTTT.

At least ten counts were recorded for this clonotype. The chain has TRBV5-1 and TRBJ2-5; D is tentatively TRBD1 or TRBD2 (5 bases each). This CDR3 region has 14 residues. V lost 0 bases and J lost 3, with 9 bases in between. In germline, CDR1 is SGHRS, CDR2 YFSETQ. As DNA, the CDR3 is TGCGCCAGCAGCTTGGGGGGGACGGAAGAGACCCAGTACTTC. It specifies CASSLGGTEETQYF.

This clonotype was picked up a small number of times. This rearrangement joins TRBV5-1 to TRBJ2-1; unclear D gene. The V and J ends lost 4 bases and 10 bases respectively, with 15 bases between them. The CDR3 totals 13 residues. In germline, CDR1 is SGHRS, CDR2 YFSETQ. CDR3: CASSQDDIGEQFF. Here the CDR3 DNA reads TGCGCCAGCAGCCAGGATGATATCGGGGAGCAGTTCTTC.